This TCR beta chain derives from a study of beta chain features in type 1 diabetes (dated by TCRdb to the late 2010s). General notes on the study: Mean age, gender distribution, total cell number and subset yield were not different between patients and healthy donors. The study compared the TCRB repertoires of sorted circulating CD4+ T cell subsets in recently diagnosed type 1 diabetes patients with those in matched healthy donors. Whereas all 28 donors provided naive and central memory subsets, regulatory and stem cell-like memory subsets were isolated from just 8 patients and about 8 healthy donors. A total of just under 110,000,000 sorted cells were examined across all samples, and RNA yield correlated strongly with the number of cells per subset. The paper's findings and limits, for the study overall: In all four CD4+ subsets, TCRB CDR3 length was moderately but significantly shorter in type 1 diabetes patients. Patients with type 1 diabetes made fewer insertions and deleted more nucleotides at VDJ recombination sites, implying thymic rearrangement abnormalities. Shorter templates might have been favored by PCR, but patient and control samples were amplified and corrected together, so both groups would have been affected equally by any skew. HLA sub-analyses involved small numbers of individuals, so any influence of HLA type on TCRB rearrangement remained unresolved. Naive, central memory and regulatory TCRB repertoires appeared more similar among patients than among healthy donors. Because cDNA was sequenced instead of genomic DNA, highly expressing activated cells could be over-represented, though the groups showed no difference in activation or CD3 levels.

A distance of 14 bases separates the germline ends of V and J, which lose 8 bases and 4 bases respectively. Including the terminal cysteine and phenylalanine, the CDR3 comprises 13 residues. Solely the CDR3 DNA is kept, with 39 bases framed from the first base. Taken from the germline V gene, the CDR1 and CDR2 loops are ENHRY and SYGVKD. A single peripheral blood draw of around 120 mL on average was collected from each donor into heparinised tubes. A BD FACSAria II was used to sort naive, central memory, regulatory and stem cell-like memory CD4+ T cells with a panel that included CD45RO, CCR7, CD25, CD127, CD95 and CD27. Purity was above 95% for every sorted population. PBMCs were separated immediately by Lymphoprep density gradient centrifugation and were stained directly, without being cultured. Samples were stained and sorted in pairs, with one healthy donor and one patient per experiment, so that batch effects were minimized.

The entire amount of isolated RNA was reverse transcribed using the High Capacity cDNA Reverse Transcription Kit, so the sequenced TCRB transcripts were expressed ones. Naive, central memory and regulatory T cell samples underwent deep immunoSEQ sequencing, averaging about 3.5 million total reads per sample. Sorted cells were lysed in RLT buffer and RNA was extracted with DNase-treated RNeasy Micro or Mini kits, depending on cell number. To prevent cross-contamination, every cell subset was processed on its own, while patient and healthy donor samples were processed together. The immunoSEQ multiplex PCR was used to amplify TCRB sequences from cDNA, generating 87-bp fragments that spanned the CDR3 region. Sequencing of the amplicons was performed on the Illumina HiSeq platform. Under the source paper's analysis protocol: Synthetic template baselines were used to correct PCR bias computationally, reads within Hamming distance 2 were collapsed together, and singletons that could not be merged were discarded. Reads were aligned to IMGT to assign V, D and J genes, CDR3 length, and insertions or deletions at six rearrangement sites. Within each subset, clonotype counts were normalized to sorted cell number, after which true diversity and Gini coefficients were computed with the tcR R package. The overlap coefficient, calculated on TCRB nucleotide sequences, was used to quantify repertoire sharing. Out-of-frame TCRB sequences from naive cells were analyzed as a proxy for the pre-selection repertoire. TCRdb took this table from immuneACCESS and kept in-frame rearrangements with V and J called. Such tables lack part of the clones; where checked against another copy, unresolved V genes explain under half of the gap, and the rest is unexplained. That table is the source of V, J and clone size, and D and trimming were worked out from the DNA. In this sample the table shows roughly 730,000 clones, 10% to 15% of which occur a single time. Of the sample, approximately 0.022% falls within the top ten clones.

Turning to this clone: Its antigen specificity is not known. No base-level quality is on record; no much larger clone is a single base apart.

Here the chain combines TRBV10-3 and TRBJ1-2, with TRBD1 tentatively as D gene (6 bases match). The origin of this receptor is a man between 18 and 29 years old with type 1 diabetes. Sequencing was carried out using naive CD4+ T cells from blood. The label giving this sample's cell subset or site can be read as: true naive CD4+ T cells. The CDR3 region: CAISDGQPYGYTF. DNA sequence: TGTGCCATCTCAGACGGACAGCCCTATGGCTACACCTTC.